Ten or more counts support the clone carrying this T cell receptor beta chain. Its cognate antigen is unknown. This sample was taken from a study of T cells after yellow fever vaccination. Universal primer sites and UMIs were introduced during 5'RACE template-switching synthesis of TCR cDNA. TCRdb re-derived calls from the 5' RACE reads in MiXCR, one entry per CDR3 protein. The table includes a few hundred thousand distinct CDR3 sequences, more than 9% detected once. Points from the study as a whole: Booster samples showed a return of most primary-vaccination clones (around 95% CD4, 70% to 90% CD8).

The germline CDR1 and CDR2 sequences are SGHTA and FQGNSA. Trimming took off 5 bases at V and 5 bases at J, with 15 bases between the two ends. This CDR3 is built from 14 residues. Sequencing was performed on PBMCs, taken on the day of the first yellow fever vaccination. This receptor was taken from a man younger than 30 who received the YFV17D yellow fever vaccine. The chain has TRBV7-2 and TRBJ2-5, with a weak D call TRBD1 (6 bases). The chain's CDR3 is CASSPFWGHETQYF. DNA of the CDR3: TGTGCCAGCAGCCCGTTCTGGGGGCATGAGACCCAGTACTTC.